These 20 T cell receptor beta chains were sequenced from one sample in a study of T cells in Graves' hyperthyroidism and ophthalmopathy. The CDR3 regions of TCR beta were amplified from RNA transcripts. First-round RT-PCR of the TCR CDR3 relied on the HTBI primer set. TCRdb redid the calling of the multiplex PCR reads with MiXCR, one entry per CDR3 protein. In the table there are 490,000 or so distinct CDR3 sequences, about 45% of which are singletons. The specimen was peripheral blood or thyroid tissue (not recorded which). Receptors originate from an adult woman with Graves' disease, either hyperthyroidism or ophthalmopathy (not recorded which).

The chain combines TRBV9 with TRBJ1-6, with 7 bases matching TRBD1. This CDR3 region has 15 residues. V gave up 1 base and J gave up 9 bases; unmatched junction bases: 7. Germline V lookup: CDR1 SGDLS, CDR2 YYNGEE. Here the CDR3 reads CASSVTWTGPSPLHF. In nucleotides, the CDR3 is TGTGCCAGCAGCGTAACTTGGACAGGTCCTTCACCCCTCCACTTT.

This clonotype was counted once. A read error may explain this, as a much larger clone is one base away. This chain joins TRBV29-1 and TRBJ1-1, with D tentatively TRBD1 (5 bases). This CDR3 has 13 residues. The V end lost 7 bases, the J end lost 1 base, and 13 bases lay between the germline ends. Germline loops: CDR1 SQVTM, CDR2 ANQGSEA. In DNA form, the CDR3 reads TGCAGCGGCGCGAGGGGCGAGAACACTGAAGCTTTCTTT. Its protein is CSGARGENTEAFF.

CDR3 amino acids: CATSRQGSGEKLFF. In DNA form, the CDR3 reads TGTGCCACCAGCCGCCAGGGCAGTGGGGAAAAACTGTTTTTT. V gene TRBV15 combines with J gene TRBJ1-4; tentative D call: TRBD1 (5 bases). V dropped 5 bases and J dropped 8 bases, with 15 bases sitting between them. CDR3 size: 14 residues. CDR1 and CDR2 from the germline V gene are LNHNV and YYDKDF (reference sequence). The full variable domain, rest sourced from reference TRBV15 and TRBJ1-4, is DAMVIQNPRYQVTQFGKPVTLSCSQTLNHNVMYWYQQKSSQAPKLLFHYYDKDFNNEADTPDNFQSRRPNTSFCFLDIRSPGLGDTAMYLCATSRQGSGEKLFFGSGTQLSVL.

This clonotype was found once. The gene calls are TRBV20-1 and TRBJ1-6; weak D call: TRBD1 (5 bases). Between the trimmed V and J ends, which lost 0 bases and 7 bases, there was a span of 16 bases. Germline CDR1 DFQATT, CDR2 SNEGSKA (reference sequence). The CDR3 is 16 amino acids. CDR3 sequence reads: CSARDIKGPFNSPLHF. Here the CDR3 DNA reads TGCAGTGCTAGAGATATAAAGGGGCCTTTCAATTCACCCCTCCACTTT.

The rearrangement uses TRBV19 and TRBJ1-5; no reliable D call. CDR3 length equals 14 residues. V lost 3 bases and J lost 3, with 9 bases in between. Germline V CDR1 and CDR2: LNHDA, SQIVND (reference sequence). CDR3 sequence: CASSIHGINQPQHF. For the CDR3, the DNA is TGTGCCAGTAGTATCCATGGTATCAATCAGCCCCAGCATTTT.

V and J are TRBV19 and TRBJ2-7; TRBD1 matches 7 bases. In germline, CDR1 is LNHDA, CDR2 SQIVND (reference sequence). Trimming removed 10 bases from V and 2 bases from J; junction bases left unmatched: 14. CDR3 length: 15 residues. The CDR3 loop reads CATQYTGTAAYEQYF. The CDR3 DNA is TGTGCCACCCAGTATACGGGGACAGCAGCCTACGAGCAGTACTTC.

J is TRBJ2-7 and V is TRBV7-2; TRBD1 is a possible D gene (6 bases). The CDR3 runs to 17 residues. Germline V gene lookup returns CDR1 SGHTA and CDR2 FQGNSA. V lost 1 base to trimming and J lost 7 bases, with 23 bases between them. The DNA of the CDR3 is TGTGCCAGCAGCTTAGATGGGCTCATATCACAGGGAGAGGAGCAGTACTTC. This gives the protein CASSLDGLISQGEEQYF.

This clonotype showed up many times. The chain employs TRBV4-2 and TRBJ1-5, with unresolved D. CDR3 length: 12 amino acids. V shed 3 bases and J shed 4 bases, with 4 bases lying between them. Per germline, CDR1 LGHNA and CDR2 YNFKEQ. The CDR3 protein is CASSHENQPQHF. The CDR3 DNA sequence: TGTGCCAGCAGCCACGAGAATCAGCCCCAGCATTTT.

The chain joins TRBV24-1 to TRBJ2-5; either TRBD1 or TRBD2 may fit D (5 bases each). CDR3 length: 13 residues. Between the trimmed V and J ends, which lost 4 bases and 4 bases, there was a span of 9 bases. Germline-derived CDR1 and CDR2 are KGHDR and SFDVKD. The CDR3 bases are TGTGCCACCAGTGACTCCGGGACAGAGACCCAGTACTTC. Its protein product is CATSDSGTETQYF.

V gene TRBV7-2 combines with J gene TRBJ1-5; maybe TRBD1 (5 bases). This CDR3 has 14 amino acids. Trimming took off 4 bases at V and 7 bases at J, with 14 bases between the two ends. Germline loops: CDR1 SGHTA, CDR2 FQGNSA. CDR3 sequence reads: CASSSGRAGQPQHF. Written as DNA, the CDR3 is TGTGCCAGCAGCTCAGGGAGGGCTGGGCAGCCCCAGCATTTT.

J is TRBJ1-2 and V is TRBV2; D is perhaps TRBD1 (5 bases). This CDR3 comprises 13 residues. The V and J ends lost 3 bases and 5 bases respectively, with 10 bases between them. CDR1 and CDR2 (germline): SNHLY, FYNNEI. The DNA for the CDR3 is TGTGCCAGCAGTGAGAGGGGCCTTTATGGCTACACCTTC. It translates to CASSERGLYGYTF.

Notes on this clonotype: Germline and junction disagree at one end, which may indicate a read error. This chain uses TRBV29-1 with TRBJ2-7; the D gene is possibly TRBD1 (5 bases). Per germline, CDR1 SQVTM and CDR2 ANQGSEA. CDR3 length: 13 amino acids. CDR3 in DNA: TGCAGCGTTCAAGACAGAACAGTGTACGAGCAGTACTTC. Translated: CSVQDRTVYEQYF.

The chain is built from TRBV10-3 and TRBJ2-2; D call uncertain. The V end was cut by 0 bases, the J end by 0 bases, with 11 bases between. CDR1 and CDR2 from the germline V gene are ENHRY and SYGVKD. The CDR3 has 17 amino acids. The CDR3 DNA sequence: TGTGCCATCAGTGAGTCGTTGGGCACCGCGAACACCGGGGAGCTGTTTTTT. It codes for CAISESLGTANTGELFF.

V and J are TRBV20-1 and TRBJ1-2; D gene unclear. The CDR3 is made up of 16 amino acids. V was pared by 1 base and J by 6 bases, with 21 bases between. Germline V gene lookup returns CDR1 DFQATT and CDR2 SNEGSKA (reference sequence). CDR3 sequence: CSARGGAGPGYDGYTF. Here the CDR3 DNA reads TGCAGTGCTAGAGGTGGTGCTGGGCCGGGGTACGATGGCTACACCTTC.

This clonotype was seen many times. The chain carries TRBV7-9 and TRBJ2-7; 7 positions match TRBD2. V shed 5 bases and J 3 bases; nucleotides not matched to a gene: 7. Per the germline V gene, CDR1 is SEHNR and CDR2 is FQNEAQ (reference sequence). The CDR3 loop spans 14 amino acids. CDR3 DNA: TGTGCCAGCAGCCAAGGACTAGTTATCTACGAGCAGTACTTC. Protein product: CASSQGLVIYEQYF. Combining the CDR3 with reference TRBV7-9 and TRBJ2-7 gives the whole variable domain DTGVSQNPRHKITKRGQNVTFRCDPISEHNRLYWYRQTLGQGPEFLTYFQNEAQLEKSRLLSDRFSAERPKGSFSTLEIQRTEQGDSAMYLCASSQGLVIYEQYFGPGTRLTVT.

This clonotype was found many times. The J gene is TRBJ1-2, the V gene TRBV20-1; no clear D. The V gene's germline CDR1 is DFQATT and CDR2 SNEGSKA (reference sequence). The V gene lost 5 bases and the J gene lost 4 bases, with 11 bases spanning the gap. CDR3 size: 12 residues. DNA for the CDR3: TGCAGTGCTGTCCGAGAATTCTATGGCTACACCTTC. Its protein product is CSAVREFYGYTF.

The sample holds many counts of this clonotype. J is TRBJ1-6 and V is TRBV4-3, with unresolved D. V was pared by 0 bases and J by 11 bases, with 17 bases between. Germline values: CDR1 LGHNA, CDR2 YSLEER. The CDR3 loop spans 16 amino acids. The CDR3 DNA follows: TGCGCCAGCAGCCAAGACACTGGGATGTCAGCGGCACCCCTCCACTTT. Protein product: CASSQDTGMSAAPLHF.

The rearrangement links TRBV3-1 to TRBJ2-7, with 9 bases that match TRBD2. This CDR3 comprises 15 residues. Trimming cost V 0 bases and J 5 bases; bases outside gene matches: 5. The V gene's germline CDR1 is LGHDT and CDR2 YNNKEL (reference sequence). The CDR3 nucleotides read TGTGCCAGCAGCCAAGAAAGGGCTAGCGGGAACGAGCAGTACTTC. Its translation is CASSQERASGNEQYF.

The chain employs TRBV5-4 and TRBJ1-6, with D uncertain. The length of the CDR3 is 15 residues. The germline gives CDR1 SGHNT, CDR2 YYREEE (reference sequence). Trimming cost V 4 bases and J 0 bases, with 8 bases left between them. The CDR3 protein is CASSILSSYNSPLHF. In nucleotides, the CDR3 is TGTGCCAGCAGCATATTGAGCTCCTATAATTCACCCCTCCACTTT. Full variable domain (outside the CDR3, taken from reference TRBV5-4 and TRBJ1-6): ETGVTQSPTHLIKTRGQQVTLRCSSQSGHNTVSWYQQALGQGPQFIFQYYREEENGRGNFPPRFSGLQFPNYSSELNVNALELDDSALYLCASSILSSYNSPLHFGNGTRLTVT.

Comment on this clonotype: At one end the junction does not follow the germline gene, possibly because of a read error. The V and J genes are TRBV2 and TRBJ2-6; D assignment may be TRBD1 or TRBD2 (6 bases each). There are 16 residues in the CDR3. The germline V gene encodes CDR1 SNHLY and CDR2 FYNNEI. The CDR3 nucleotides read TGTGCCAGCTGGAGGGGGGCAGTCTCTTGGGCCAACGTCCTGACTTTC. Protein: CASWRGAVSWANVLTF.